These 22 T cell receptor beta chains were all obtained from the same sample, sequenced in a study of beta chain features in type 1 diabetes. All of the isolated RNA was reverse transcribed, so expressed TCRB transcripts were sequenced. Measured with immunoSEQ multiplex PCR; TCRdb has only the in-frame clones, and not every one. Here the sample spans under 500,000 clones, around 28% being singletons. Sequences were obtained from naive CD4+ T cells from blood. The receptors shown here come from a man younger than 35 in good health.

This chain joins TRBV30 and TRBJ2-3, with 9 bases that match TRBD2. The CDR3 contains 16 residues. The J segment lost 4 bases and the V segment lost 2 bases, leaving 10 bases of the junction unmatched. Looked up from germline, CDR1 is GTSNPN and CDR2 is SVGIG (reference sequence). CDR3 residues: CAWSLPNSGSADTQYF. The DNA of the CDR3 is TGTGCCTGGAGTCTCCCCAATAGCGGGAGTGCAGATACGCAGTATTTT.

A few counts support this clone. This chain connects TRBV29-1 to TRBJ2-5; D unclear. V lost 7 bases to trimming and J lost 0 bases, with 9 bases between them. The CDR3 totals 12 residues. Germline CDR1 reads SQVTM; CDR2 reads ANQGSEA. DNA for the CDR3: TGCAGCGGCACGATGTACCAAGAGACCCAGTACTTC. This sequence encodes CSGTMYQETQYF.

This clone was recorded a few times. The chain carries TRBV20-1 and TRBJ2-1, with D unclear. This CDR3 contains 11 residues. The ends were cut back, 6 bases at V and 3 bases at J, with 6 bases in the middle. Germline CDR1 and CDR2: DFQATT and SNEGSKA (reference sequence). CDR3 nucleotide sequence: TGCAGTGCCCCCCGCTACAATGAGCAGTTCTTC. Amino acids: CSAPRYNEQFF.

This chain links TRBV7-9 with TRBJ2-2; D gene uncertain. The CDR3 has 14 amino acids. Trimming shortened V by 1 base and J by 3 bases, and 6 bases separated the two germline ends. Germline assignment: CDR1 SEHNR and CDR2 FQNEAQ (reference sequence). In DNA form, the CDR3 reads TGTGCCAGCAGCTTAGATCGGGACACCGGGGAGCTGTTTTTT. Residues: CASSLDRDTGELFF.

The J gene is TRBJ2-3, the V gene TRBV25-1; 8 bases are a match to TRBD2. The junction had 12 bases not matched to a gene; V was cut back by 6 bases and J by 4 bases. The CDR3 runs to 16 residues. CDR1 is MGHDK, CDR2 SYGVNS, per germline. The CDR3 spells CASSKGSGSMSDTQYF. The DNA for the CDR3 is TGTGCCAGCAGCAAAGGGAGCGGGAGTATGTCAGATACGCAGTATTTT.

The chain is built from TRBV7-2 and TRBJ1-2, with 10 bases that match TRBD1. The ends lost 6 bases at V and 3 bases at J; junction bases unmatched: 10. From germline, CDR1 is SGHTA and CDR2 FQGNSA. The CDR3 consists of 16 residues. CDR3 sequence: CASSLPRDRGHYGYTF. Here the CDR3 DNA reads TGTGCCAGCAGTTTACCCCGGGACAGGGGTCACTATGGCTACACCTTC.

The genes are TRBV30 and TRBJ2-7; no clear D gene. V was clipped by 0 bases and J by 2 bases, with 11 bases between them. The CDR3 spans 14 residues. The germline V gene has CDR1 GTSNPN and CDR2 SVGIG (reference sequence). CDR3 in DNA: TGTGCCTGGAGTGTAAGCCTTGCCACCTACGAGCAGTACTTC. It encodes CAWSVSLATYEQYF.

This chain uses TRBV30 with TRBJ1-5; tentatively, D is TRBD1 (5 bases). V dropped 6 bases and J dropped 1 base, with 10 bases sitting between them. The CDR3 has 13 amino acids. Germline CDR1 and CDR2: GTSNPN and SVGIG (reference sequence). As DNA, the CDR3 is TGTGCCTGCGCTCGGGGGAGCAATCAGCCCCAGCATTTT. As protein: CACARGSNQPQHF.

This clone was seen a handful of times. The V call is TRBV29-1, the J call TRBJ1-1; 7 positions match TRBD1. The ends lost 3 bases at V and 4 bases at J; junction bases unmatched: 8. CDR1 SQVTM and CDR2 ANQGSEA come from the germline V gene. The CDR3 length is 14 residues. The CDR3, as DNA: TGCAGCGTTGATCGGCGACAGGGTGGCACTGAAGCTTTCTTT. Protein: CSVDRRQGGTEAFF.

In nucleotides, the CDR3 is TGTGCCAGCAGCCCGACTAGCGGGAGGTACACCGGGGAGCTGTTTTTT. Its protein product is CASSPTSGRYTGELFF. The chain has TRBV7-3 and TRBJ2-2, with 13 bases fitting TRBD2. CDR1 SGHTA and CDR2 FQGTGA come from the germline V gene. V lost 5 bases and J lost 3; bases outside the gene matches: 3. This CDR3 comprises 16 residues.

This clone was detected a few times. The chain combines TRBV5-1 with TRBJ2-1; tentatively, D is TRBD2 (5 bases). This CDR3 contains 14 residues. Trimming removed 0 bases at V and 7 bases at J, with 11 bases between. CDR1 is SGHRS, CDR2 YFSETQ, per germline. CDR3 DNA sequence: TGCGCCAGCAGCTTGGGAGGGCCTAGGAATGAGCAGTTCTTC. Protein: CASSLGGPRNEQFF.

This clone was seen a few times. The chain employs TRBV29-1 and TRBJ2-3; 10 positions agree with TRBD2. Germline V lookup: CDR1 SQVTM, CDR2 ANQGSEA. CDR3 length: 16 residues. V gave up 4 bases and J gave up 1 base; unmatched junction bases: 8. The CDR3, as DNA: TGCAGCGTTGTTCGAGCGGGAGGGCCCCGCACAGATACGCAGTATTTT. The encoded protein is CSVVRAGGPRTDTQYF.

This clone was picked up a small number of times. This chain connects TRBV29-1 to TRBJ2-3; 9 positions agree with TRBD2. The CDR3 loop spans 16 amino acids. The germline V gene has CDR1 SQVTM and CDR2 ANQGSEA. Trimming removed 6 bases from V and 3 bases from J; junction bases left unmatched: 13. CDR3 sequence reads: CSVLLLAGISTDTQYF. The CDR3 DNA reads TGCAGCGTGTTGCTCCTAGCGGGAATCAGTACAGATACGCAGTATTTT.

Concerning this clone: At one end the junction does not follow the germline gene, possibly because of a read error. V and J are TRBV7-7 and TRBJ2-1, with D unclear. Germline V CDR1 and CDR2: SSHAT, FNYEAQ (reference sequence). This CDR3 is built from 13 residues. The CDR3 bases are TGTGCTAGCAGCTTCGGTTTAGAAGATGAGCAGTTCTTC. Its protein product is CASSFGLEDEQFF.

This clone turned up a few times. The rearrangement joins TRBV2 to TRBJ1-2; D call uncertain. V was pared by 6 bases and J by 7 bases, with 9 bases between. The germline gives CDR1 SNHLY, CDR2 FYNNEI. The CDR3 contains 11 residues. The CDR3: CASSRIGGYTF. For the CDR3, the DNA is TGTGCCAGCAGCCGGATTGGTGGCTACACCTTC.

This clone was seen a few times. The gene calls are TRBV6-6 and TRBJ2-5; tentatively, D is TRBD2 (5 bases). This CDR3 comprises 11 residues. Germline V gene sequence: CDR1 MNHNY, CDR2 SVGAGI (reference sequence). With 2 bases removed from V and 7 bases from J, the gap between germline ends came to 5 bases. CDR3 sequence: CASSYSGTQYF. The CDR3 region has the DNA TGTGCCAGCAGTTACAGCGGGACCCAGTACTTC.

CDR3 in DNA: TGTGCCAGCAGCTTAGCTTCACTAGCGGGACTCAACGAGCAGTACTTC. This gives the protein CASSLASLAGLNEQYF. The V gene is TRBV7-3, the J gene TRBJ2-7; 10 bases are a match to TRBD2. V trimming: 2 bases; J trimming: 5 bases; junction bases outside the gene matches: 9. The germline V gene has CDR1 SGHTA and CDR2 FQGTGA. This CDR3 contains 16 residues.

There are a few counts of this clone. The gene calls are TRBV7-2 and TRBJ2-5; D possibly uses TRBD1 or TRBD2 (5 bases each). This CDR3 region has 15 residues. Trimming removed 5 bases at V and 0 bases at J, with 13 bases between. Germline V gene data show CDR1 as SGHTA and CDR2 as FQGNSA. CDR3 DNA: TGTGCCAGCAGCCCGACGGGGCCTTACCAAGAGACCCAGTACTTC. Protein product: CASSPTGPYQETQYF.

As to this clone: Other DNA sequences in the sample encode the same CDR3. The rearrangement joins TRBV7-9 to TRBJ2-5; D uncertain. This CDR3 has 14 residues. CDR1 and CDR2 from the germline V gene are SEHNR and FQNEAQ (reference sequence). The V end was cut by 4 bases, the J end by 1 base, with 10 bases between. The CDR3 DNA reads TGTGCCAGCAGCTCCGGACGGACCCAAGAGACCCAGTACTTC. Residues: CASSSGRTQETQYF. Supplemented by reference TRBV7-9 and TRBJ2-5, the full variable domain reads DTGVSQNPRHKITKRGQNVTFRCDPISEHNRLYWYRQTLGQGPEFLTYFQNEAQLEKSRLLSDRFSAERPKGSFSTLEIQRTEQGDSAMYLCASSSGRTQETQYFGPGTRLLVL.

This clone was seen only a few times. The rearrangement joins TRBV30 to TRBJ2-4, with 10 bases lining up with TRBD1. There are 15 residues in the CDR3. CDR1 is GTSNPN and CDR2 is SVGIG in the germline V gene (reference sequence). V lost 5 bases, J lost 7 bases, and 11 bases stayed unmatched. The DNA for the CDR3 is TGTGCCTGGCGACACCGGGACAGGGGCCAGAACATTCAGTACTTC. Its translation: CAWRHRDRGQNIQYF. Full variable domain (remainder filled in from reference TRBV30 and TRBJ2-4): SQTIHQWPATLVQPVGSPLSLECTVEGTSNPNLYWYRQAAGRGLQLLFYSVGIGQISSEVPQNLSASRPQDRQFILSSKKLLLSDSGFYLCAWRHRDRGQNIQYFGAGTRLSVL.

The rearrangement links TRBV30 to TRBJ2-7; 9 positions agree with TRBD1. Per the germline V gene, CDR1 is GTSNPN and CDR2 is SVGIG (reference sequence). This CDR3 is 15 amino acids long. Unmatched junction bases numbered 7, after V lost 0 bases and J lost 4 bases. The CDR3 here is CAWSVRGTGRYEQYF. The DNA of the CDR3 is TGTGCCTGGAGTGTACGAGGGACAGGGAGGTACGAGCAGTACTTC. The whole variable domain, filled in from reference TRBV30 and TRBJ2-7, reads SQTIHQWPATLVQPVGSPLSLECTVEGTSNPNLYWYRQAAGRGLQLLFYSVGIGQISSEVPQNLSASRPQDRQFILSSKKLLLSDSGFYLCAWSVRGTGRYEQYFGPGTRLTVT.

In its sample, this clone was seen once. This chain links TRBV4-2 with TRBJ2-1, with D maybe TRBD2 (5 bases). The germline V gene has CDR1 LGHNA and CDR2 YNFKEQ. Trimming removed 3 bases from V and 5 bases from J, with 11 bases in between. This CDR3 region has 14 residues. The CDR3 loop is CASSQRVHDNEQFF. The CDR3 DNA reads TGTGCCAGCAGCCAGCGGGTGCACGACAATGAGCAGTTCTTC.